Listed below are T cell receptor beta chains from one sample, sequenced in a study of shared clonotypes between healthy human individuals. Generated by immunoSEQ multiplex PCR, the TCRdb table keeps only in-frame clones and is missing some. The sample holds about 650,000 clones, 95% seen once. The sequenced sample was naive CD8+ T cells sorted from blood. These receptors were taken from a woman in her twenties or thirties in good health. Both conserved end residues are part of each CDR3. D genes are given only for firm matches. Clone size is given for some rows only: seen once, a few or many times, or a class if the clone is expanded.

TRBV28	.	TRBJ2-2	15	TRBD1	CASSLIYRGSGELFF	TGTGCCAGCAGTTTAATATACAGGGGGTCCGGGGAGCTGTTTTTT
TRBV29-1	.	TRBJ2-1	15	.	CSVSRPTITYNEQFF	TGCAGCGTTAGTCGGCCAACCATTACCTACAATGAGCAGTTCTTC
TRBV5-4	.	TRBJ2-5	15	.	CASSLWGAPQETQYF	TGTGCCAGCAGCTTGTGGGGGGCCCCACAAGAGACCCAGTACTTC
TRBV4-1	.	TRBJ1-2	17	TRBD1	CASSQGWGQGPNYGYTF	TGCGCCAGCAGCCAAGGGTGGGGACAGGGCCCAAACTATGGCTACACCTTC
TRBV11-2	.	TRBJ2-5	14	.	CASRPQGIQETQYF	TGTGCCAGCAGGCCACAGGGAATCCAAGAGACCCAGTACTTC
TRBV7-9	.	TRBJ1-5	15	.	CASSLGQFSNQPQHF	TGTGCCAGCAGCTTAGGACAGTTTAGCAATCAGCCCCAGCATTTT
TRBV9	.	TRBJ2-6	13	.	CASSFDRDPVLTF	TGTGCCAGCAGCTTTGACAGAGACCCCGTCCTGACTTTC
TRBV6-5	.	TRBJ2-1	13	TRBD2	CASKRGAYNEQFF	TGTGCCAGTAAGCGGGGAGCCTACAATGAGCAGTTCTTC
TRBV4-2	.	TRBJ1-3	14	.	CASSQDNAGNTIYF	TGTGCCAGCAGCCAAGATAACGCCGGAAACACCATATATTTT
TRBV7-9	.	TRBJ1-3	18	TRBD1	CASSIPDRGKGSGNTIYF	TGTGCCAGCAGCATACCAGACAGGGGGAAGGGGTCTGGAAACACCATATATTTT
TRBV5-1	.	TRBJ1-1	12	.	CASSLAGDLAFF	TGCGCCAGCAGCTTGGCGGGGGACCTAGCTTTCTTT
TRBV7-9	.	TRBJ2-2	15	.	CASSRGQGTTGELFF	TGTGCCAGCAGCCGAGGCCAGGGGACCACCGGGGAGCTGTTTTTT
TRBV6-5	.	TRBJ1-2	13	.	CASSYGPLAGYTF	TGTGCCAGCAGTTACGGTCCCCTAGCCGGCTACACCTTC
TRBV14	.	TRBJ1-2	17	.	CASSQREVGGWRPGYTF	TGTGCCAGCAGCCAAAGGGAGGTGGGCGGCTGGCGGCCTGGCTACACCTTC
TRBV5-6	.	TRBJ2-1	16	.	CASSLALSGGYNEQFF	TGTGCCAGCAGCTTGGCCCTTTCTGGAGGTTACAATGAGCAGTTCTTC
TRBV30	.	TRBJ1-5	15	TRBD1	CAWTTGGAFNQPQHF	TGTGCCTGGACTACAGGGGGCGCCTTCAATCAGCCCCAGCATTTT
TRBV7-8	once	TRBJ2-1	16	.	CASFPSGGRVYNEQFF	TGTGCCAGCTTCCCCAGCGGAGGAAGGGTTTACAATGAGCAGTTCTTC
TRBV5-6	.	TRBJ2-7	16	.	CASSLAHIPLSYEQYF	TGTGCCAGCAGCTTGGCTCACATTCCCCTCTCCTACGAGCAGTACTTC
TRBV30	.	TRBJ2-7	11	.	CAWSVGLEQYF	TGTGCCTGGAGTGTAGGGCTCGAGCAGTACTTC
TRBV9	.	TRBJ2-1	15	.	CASAEEGSSYNEQFF	TGTGCCAGCGCCGAGGAGGGCAGCTCCTACAATGAGCAGTTCTTC
TRBV28	.	TRBJ2-1	12	.	CASSLEGNEQFF	TGTGCCAGCAGTTTGGAAGGGAATGAGCAGTTCTTC
TRBV28	.	TRBJ2-7	15	TRBD1	CASRPVTGGSYEQYF	TGTGCCAGCAGGCCTGTGACAGGGGGCTCCTACGAGCAGTACTTC
TRBV28	.	TRBJ2-1	15	TRBD1	CASREGQGHFNEQFF	TGTGCCAGCAGGGAGGGACAGGGACACTTTAATGAGCAGTTCTTC
TRBV14	.	TRBJ2-7	11	.	CASSQVHEQYF	TGTGCCAGCAGCCAAGTTCACGAGCAGTACTTC
TRBV27	.	TRBJ1-5	15	.	CASSWTGRSNQPQHF	TGTGCCAGCAGTTGGACGGGAAGAAGCAATCAGCCCCAGCATTTT
TRBV27	.	TRBJ2-1	17	TRBD2	CASSLREGTSGYNEQFF	TGTGCCAGCAGTTTACGGGAAGGGACTAGCGGGTACAATGAGCAGTTCTTC
TRBV2	.	TRBJ2-7	14	.	CASSEGLGSYEQYF	TGTGCCAGCAGTGAGGGACTGGGATCCTACGAGCAGTACTTC
TRBV27	.	TRBJ2-1	13	.	CASSFSRLNEQFF	TGTGCCAGCAGTTTTTCCAGACTCAATGAGCAGTTCTTC
TRBV27	.	TRBJ2-5	14	.	CASSLWGRLETQYF	TGTGCCAGCAGTTTATGGGGGCGGCTCGAGACCCAGTACTTC
TRBV6-4	.	TRBJ1-5	15	.	CASRGGTETDQPQHF	TGTGCCAGCAGGGGAGGGACGGAAACAGATCAGCCCCAGCATTTT
TRBV6-5	.	TRBJ1-3	14	.	CASSLISSGNTIYF	TGTGCCAGCAGTCTTATAAGCTCTGGAAACACCATATATTTT
TRBV30	once	TRBJ1-4	11	.	CAWSPNEKLFF	TGTGCCTGGAGCCCTAATGAAAAACTGTTTTTT
TRBV7-9	.	TRBJ1-4	12	.	CASSGGDEKLFF	TGTGCCAGCAGCGGGGGGGATGAAAAACTGTTTTTT
TRBV27	.	TRBJ2-7	13	TRBD2	CASSSLAGAEQYF	TGTGCCAGCAGTTCGTTAGCGGGAGCCGAGCAGTACTTC
TRBV7-9	.	TRBJ2-1	16	.	CASSQPSSAQWNEQFF	TGTGCCAGCAGCCAACCCTCTAGCGCACAATGGAATGAGCAGTTCTTC
TRBV7-9	.	TRBJ2-2	14	.	CASSRVGNTGELFF	TGTGCCAGCAGCCGCGTGGGAAACACCGGGGAGCTGTTTTTT
TRBV27	once	TRBJ2-6	14	.	CASSIRSGANVLTF	TGTGCCAGCAGTATCCGCTCTGGGGCCAACGTCCTGACTTTC